This TCR beta chain was recovered during a study of post-analysis software for immune sequencing data. Study-level background: The cohort encompassed relapsing-remitting, secondary progressive and progressive-relapsing multiple sclerosis disease courses. General study findings and limits: Patients showed TRBV5-6, TRBV5-1 and TRBV20-1 among five TRBV segments more frequent than in controls. The study found significantly lower normalized Chao1 diversity in multiple sclerosis patients than in controls.

TCR beta cDNA libraries included unique molecular identifiers. T cells, about 0.9 to 10 million of them, yielded some 540,000 cDNA molecules. TCRdb analysed the PCR reads with MiXCR anew, one entry per CDR3 protein. The sample gives a few hundred thousand distinct CDR3 sequences, about 40% of which show up once; 7.5% to 8.5% is in the top ten. Germline CDR1 reads SGHTA; CDR2 reads FQGTGA. This CDR3 has 17 residues. Trimming cost V 5 bases and J 6 bases; bases outside gene matches: 14. This clonotype has a handful of counts. What it binds is unknown. The sequencing input was blood. This TCR was sampled from a girl aged 2-10 years with multiple sclerosis. This chain uses TRBV7-3 with TRBJ2-1; the match to TRBD1 covers 9 bases. The CDR3, as DNA: TGTGCCAGCAGCGCACGACAGGGGGTTCAAGGTGGCAATGAGCAGTTCTTC. Encoded protein: CASSARQGVQGGNEQFF.